These 29 T cell receptor beta chains originate from one sample sequenced in a study of T cells in Graves' hyperthyroidism and ophthalmopathy. RNA transcripts were the template for amplifying TCR beta CDR3 regions. With the HTBI primer set, the TCR CDR3 went through a first round of RT-PCR. TCRdb ran MiXCR on the multiplex PCR reads and lists one entry per CDR3 protein. This table holds about 400,000 distinct CDR3 sequences, roughly an eighth found once. Sequenced input: blood. Receptors originate from a man aged 45-65 years with Graves' ophthalmopathy.

This clonotype was observed many times. The V gene is TRBV5-1, the J gene TRBJ1-1, with a possible D match to TRBD1 (6 bases). The CDR3 consists of 14 residues. Trimming took off 3 bases at V and 1 base at J, with 10 bases between the two ends. The germline V gene has CDR1 SGHRS and CDR2 YFSETQ. Here the CDR3 DNA reads TGCGCCAGCAGCTGGACAGACGAGAACACTGAAGCTTTCTTT. This codes for CASSWTDENTEAFF.

This clonotype was found many times. The rearrangement joins TRBV10-3 to TRBJ2-7, with D maybe TRBD2 (5 bases). V lost 4 bases and J lost 3, with 25 bases in between. The CDR3 totals 18 residues. CDR1 and CDR2 from the germline V gene are ENHRY and SYGVKD. CDR3 DNA sequence: TGTGCCATCAGTGGAGACCCCTTAACGCGGATCCGGGGCTACGAGCAGTACTTC. Protein: CAISGDPLTRIRGYEQYF.

This clonotype occurred many times. V usage is TRBV27 and J usage is TRBJ2-3; 7 nucleotides line up with TRBD2. Per germline, CDR1 MNHEY and CDR2 SMNVEV (reference sequence). The CDR3 has 15 amino acids. V trimming: 6 bases; J trimming: 5 bases; junction bases outside the gene matches: 11. The CDR3 here is CASRLAFNRVDTQYF. CDR3 bases: TGTGCCAGCAGACTAGCGTTTAATAGGGTAGATACGCAGTATTTT.

This clonotype was recorded many times. The rearrangement joins TRBV30 to TRBJ2-1; D tentatively reads TRBD1 or TRBD2 (5 bases each). Trimming left V 2 bases short and J 7 bases short, with 18 bases between. The V gene's germline CDR1 is GTSNPN and CDR2 SVGIG (reference sequence). This CDR3 has 15 residues. DNA of the CDR3: TGTGCCTGGAGTCCACCCGGGACCACTAGAAATGAGCAGTTCTTC. This translates into CAWSPPGTTRNEQFF. Supplemented by reference TRBV30 and TRBJ2-1, the full variable domain reads SQTIHQWPATLVQPVGSPLSLECTVEGTSNPNLYWYRQAAGRGLQLLFYSVGIGQISSEVPQNLSASRPQDRQFILSSKKLLLSDSGFYLCAWSPPGTTRNEQFFGPGTRLTVL.

This clonotype was observed a few times. The genes are TRBV20-1 and TRBJ1-6, with unresolved D. Germline V CDR1 and CDR2: DFQATT, SNEGSKA (reference sequence). Deletions cut 3 bases from V and 1 base from J, with 13 bases between. This CDR3 has 16 amino acids. In DNA, the CDR3 is TGCAGTGCTAGTCGAGGAGAGGGTTCCTATAATTCACCCCTCCACTTT. Translating it yields CSASRGEGSYNSPLHF.

This clonotype was observed many times. V and J are TRBV5-1 and TRBJ2-3, with TRBD2 identical over 10 bases. The germline V gene encodes CDR1 SGHRS and CDR2 YFSETQ. The CDR3 is 18 amino acids. V trimming: 3 bases; J trimming: 1 base; junction bases outside the gene matches: 11. CDR3 coding DNA: TGCGCCAGCAGCTACTCTAGCGGGAGATTGTTCGGCACAGATACGCAGTATTTT. Translating gives CASSYSSGRLFGTDTQYF.

The table lists this clonotype with a few counts. The rearrangement joins TRBV19 to TRBJ2-1, with D hard to call. Trimming removed 10 bases at V and 0 bases at J, with 13 bases between. This CDR3 region has 14 residues. Per the germline V gene, CDR1 is LNHDA and CDR2 is SQIVND (reference sequence). Here the CDR3 reads CATDGVGSYNEQFF. Here the CDR3 DNA reads TGTGCCACCGATGGGGTGGGCTCCTACAATGAGCAGTTCTTC.

This clonotype has a handful of counts. The chain has TRBV15 and TRBJ1-1; 7 nucleotides line up with TRBD1. Germline V CDR1 and CDR2: LNHNV, YYDKDF (reference sequence). After removal of 3 bases from V and 4 bases from J, the junction contained 8 bases not matched to a gene. CDR3 length: 15 residues. Here the CDR3 reads CATSRALQGFTEAFF. In nucleotides, the CDR3 is TGTGCCACCAGCAGGGCCCTACAGGGGTTCACTGAAGCTTTCTTT.

There are many counts of this clonotype. CDR3 amino acids: CSASGQQETQYF. DNA for the CDR3: TGCAGTGCCTCGGGACAGCAAGAGACCCAGTACTTC. The chain combines TRBV20-1 with TRBJ2-5; 7 bases map to TRBD1. CDR1 and CDR2 (germline): DFQATT, SNEGSKA (reference sequence). The CDR3 runs 12 residues. V was clipped by 6 bases and J by 2 bases; unmatched bases: 3.

Ten or more counts support this clonotype. This rearrangement joins TRBV2 to TRBJ2-3, with TRBD2 identical over 10 bases. Trimming cost V 3 bases and J 4 bases; bases outside gene matches: 1. Germline CDR1 and CDR2: SNHLY and FYNNEI. This CDR3 is built from 14 residues. This CDR3 reads CASSDLAGADTQYF. CDR3 DNA sequence: TGTGCCAGCAGTGATCTAGCGGGGGCAGATACGCAGTATTTT. Complete variable domain (other parts from reference TRBV2 and TRBJ2-3): EPEVTQTPSHQVTQMGQEVILRCVPISNHLYFYWYRQILGQKVEFLVSFYNNEISEKSEIFDDQFSVERPDGSNFTLKIRSTKLEDSAMYFCASSDLAGADTQYFGPGTRLTVL.

The sample holds many counts of this clonotype. The rearrangement uses TRBV7-9 and TRBJ2-3; the D gene is possibly TRBD2 (7 bases). This CDR3 has 14 residues. Trimming left V 6 bases short and J 6 bases short, with 16 bases between. Germline assignment: CDR1 SEHNR and CDR2 FQNEAQ (reference sequence). CDR3 region: CASSSRGALDTQYF. The CDR3 DNA reads TGTGCCAGCAGTTCTCGGGGGGCGCTGGATACGCAGTATTTT.

This clonotype has only a few counts. One end of the junction is discordant with germline, which a read error may explain. This chain links TRBV20-1 with TRBJ2-7, with TRBD2 matching 12 bases. The V gene's germline CDR1 is DFQATT and CDR2 SNEGSKA (reference sequence). The CDR3 contains 18 residues. For the CDR3, the DNA is TGCAGTGCTAGTGCCAACTTCCCTAGCGGGAGGGCCTCCAACGAGCAGTACTTC. Translated, it gives CSASANFPSGRASNEQYF.

This clonotype occurred a few times. This chain uses TRBV20-1 with TRBJ1-4; D might be TRBD1 (5 bases). The CDR3 loop spans 15 amino acids. The germline V gene encodes CDR1 DFQATT and CDR2 SNEGSKA (reference sequence). V dropped 5 bases and J dropped 4 bases, with 17 bases sitting between them. The CDR3 DNA follows: TGCAGTGCTTTAGATGTAGGGGAGGGTAATGAAAAACTGTTTTTT. Translation: CSALDVGEGNEKLFF.

The rearrangement joins TRBV5-4 to TRBJ1-5, with D hard to call. CDR1 and CDR2 (germline): SGHNT, YYREEE (reference sequence). V dropped 1 base and J dropped 4 bases, with 12 bases sitting between them. The CDR3 covers 15 residues. CDR3 nucleotides: TGTGCCAGCAGCTTGTTTGGGGTAGTTAATCAGCCCCAGCATTTT. It is translated as CASSLFGVVNQPQHF.

Points on this clonotype: This may be a read error: a much more frequent sequence differs by one nucleotide. The V and J genes are TRBV6-5 and TRBJ2-1, with 7 positions matching TRBD2. This CDR3 contains 15 residues. CDR1 is MNHEY and CDR2 is SVGAGI in the germline V gene. The CDR3 reads CASSYQRGKGNEQLF. CDR3 nucleotide sequence: TGTGCCAGCAGTTACCAGCGGGGCAAAGGAAATGAGCAGCTCTTC.

This clonotype was seen just once. The chain links TRBV24-1 to TRBJ2-1; weak D call: TRBD1 (5 bases). V was shortened by 9 bases and J by 2 bases, with 10 bases between the two germline ends. CDR3 size: 13 residues. Germline V gene data show CDR1 as KGHDR and CDR2 as SFDVKD. The CDR3 spells CATLGETYNEQFF. CDR3 in DNA: TGTGCCACCCTAGGGGAAACCTACAATGAGCAGTTCTTC.

The chain is built from TRBV6-1 and TRBJ2-5, with 9 bases that match TRBD2. The germline gives CDR1 MNHNS, CDR2 SASEGT. With V trimmed by 7 bases and J by 5 bases, 8 bases remained unmatched. This CDR3 region has 14 residues. The CDR3 DNA reads as TGTGCCAGCAATATAGCGGGAGAGTGGGAGACCCAGTACTTC. As protein: CASNIAGEWETQYF.

The DNA for the CDR3 is TGCGCCAGCAGCCAAGATGGACTAGGGGACAATGAGCAGTTCTTC. Residues: CASSQDGLGDNEQFF. This chain connects TRBV4-1 to TRBJ2-1, with 7 bases that match TRBD2. V lost 0 bases to trimming and J lost 5 bases; unmatched junction nucleotides: 4. CDR1 MGHRA and CDR2 YSYEKL come from the germline V gene. The CDR3 runs 15 residues.

Comment on this clonotype: This sequence may be a read error, since a much larger clone differs from it by one base. The rearrangement links TRBV7-6 to TRBJ2-7; the D gene is possibly TRBD1 (5 bases). The germline V gene has CDR1 SGHVS and CDR2 FNYEAQ. CDR3 length equals 14 residues. The ends were cut back, 1 base at V and 6 bases at J, with 13 bases in the middle. The CDR3 spells CASSLDLGAREQYF. The CDR3 region has the DNA TGTGCCAGCAGCTTAGATCTTGGGGCGCGCGAGCAGTACTTC.

The rearrangement joins TRBV19 to TRBJ2-2; D not resolved. From germline, CDR1 is LNHDA and CDR2 SQIVND (reference sequence). The CDR3 length is 12 residues. CDR3 nucleotides: TGTGGGACGAGACAATACACCGGGGAGCTGTTTTTT. It is translated as CGTRQYTGELFF.

There are a few counts of this clonotype. The chain uses TRBV7-9 and TRBJ2-3; D ambiguous. Trimming took 0 bases from V and 1 from J, leaving 8 bases between them. The V gene's germline CDR1 is SEHNR and CDR2 FQNEAQ (reference sequence). The CDR3 contains 15 residues. In DNA form, the CDR3 reads TGTGCCAGCAGCTTAGCCGTGAGTCGCACAGATACGCAGTATTTT. Protein product: CASSLAVSRTDTQYF. The variable domain in full, with the rest retrieved from reference TRBV7-9 and TRBJ2-3, is DTGVSQNPRHKITKRGQNVTFRCDPISEHNRLYWYRQTLGQGPEFLTYFQNEAQLEKSRLLSDRFSAERPKGSFSTLEIQRTEQGDSAMYLCASSLAVSRTDTQYFGPGTRLTVL.

The sample holds many counts of this clonotype. The CDR3 protein is CASSGQLNQPQHF. The CDR3 DNA follows: TGTGCCAGCAGTGGACAACTCAATCAGCCCCAGCATTTT. This chain connects TRBV2 to TRBJ1-5; D unclear. The germline V gene encodes CDR1 SNHLY and CDR2 FYNNEI. The CDR3 loop spans 13 amino acids. Trimming cost V 4 bases and J 3 bases, with 7 bases left between them.

The rearrangement uses TRBV24-1 and TRBJ2-3, with 13 bases fitting TRBD2. There are 18 residues in the CDR3. Trimming took 1 base from V and 6 from J; bases not matched to a gene: 9. The germline CDR1 and CDR2 sequences are KGHDR and SFDVKD. CDR3 protein: CATSDFTSGRAELDTQYF. CDR3 sequence (DNA): TGTGCCACCAGTGATTTTACTAGCGGGAGGGCCGAATTGGATACGCAGTATTTT.

This clonotype has ten or more counts. This chain links TRBV12-3 or TRBV12-4 with TRBJ1-4; perhaps TRBD1 as D (6 bases). The CDR3 consists of 13 residues. The V end lost 2 bases, the J end lost 8 bases, and 9 bases lay between the germline ends. The CDR3 sequence: CASSLKGTEKLFF. CDR3 DNA: TGTGCCAGCAGTTTAAAAGGGACAGAAAAACTGTTTTTT.

This clonotype has a count of ten or more. The chain combines TRBV11-1 with TRBJ2-3; 8 bases line up with TRBD2. Unmatched junction bases numbered 9, after V lost 3 bases and J lost 1 base. Germline lookup yields CDR1 SGHAT and CDR2 FQDESV (reference sequence). The CDR3 has 17 amino acids. DNA of the CDR3: TGTGCCAGCAGCTTGGGCCTGACGGGAGGGGGCACAGATACGCAGTATTTT. Translated, it gives CASSLGLTGGGTDTQYF.

This clonotype was seen many times. The chain uses TRBV3-1 and TRBJ2-7; D remains unclear. The length of the CDR3 is 13 residues. V was pared by 1 base and J by 5 bases, with 9 bases between. From germline, CDR1 is LGHDT and CDR2 YNNKEL (reference sequence). CDR3 protein: CASSQVAGDEQYF. As DNA, the CDR3 is TGTGCCAGCAGCCAAGTCGCAGGTGACGAGCAGTACTTC.

In this sample, this clonotype turned up many times. V usage is TRBV5-1 and J usage is TRBJ2-7; perhaps TRBD1 as D (6 bases). The CDR3 spans 16 residues. The ends were cut back, 4 bases at V and 1 base at J, with 18 bases in the middle. Germline values: CDR1 SGHRS, CDR2 YFSETQ. The CDR3 nucleotides read TGCGCCAGCAGCGTGGCTGGGGCAGGGGAATCCTACGAGCAGTACTTC. Translation gives CASSVAGAGESYEQYF.

In regard to this clonotype: Since the CDR3 does not end with the conserved phenylalanine or tryptophan, this likely comes from a read error. The chain is built from TRBV20-1 and TRBJ2-7, with TRBD2 identical over 7 bases. Unmatched junction bases numbered 8, after V lost 7 bases and J lost 5 bases. The CDR3 has 12 residues. CDR1 DFQATT and CDR2 SNEGSKA come from the germline V gene (reference sequence). The CDR3 DNA reads TGCAGTGTTGGCGGGAGTTTAGACGAGCAGTACCTC. Encoded protein: CSVGGSLDEQYL.

This clonotype was counted many times. The chain links TRBV10-3 to TRBJ2-7; TRBD2 agrees at 8 bases. CDR3 size: 13 residues. In germline, CDR1 is ENHRY, CDR2 SYGVKD. V dropped 4 bases and J dropped 4; count of bases not matched to a gene: 3. The CDR3 sequence: CAISGASGYEQYF. The CDR3 DNA is TGTGCCATCAGTGGGGCTAGCGGGTACGAGCAGTACTTC.